One T cell receptor beta chain is described in this entry. From germline, CDR1 is MNHEY and CDR2 SMNVEV (reference sequence). The V end was cut by 4 bases, the J end by 2 bases, with 15 bases between. The length of the CDR3 is 16 residues. This sample stems from a study of T cells after yellow fever vaccination. It was through 5'RACE template switching that TCR cDNA was made, with a universal primer site and UMIs added. Each CDR3 protein is one row after TCRdb ran MiXCR on the 5' RACE reads. The sample lists some 120,000 distinct CDR3 sequences; around 9.8% were seen once. The sequence was collected from a man between 18 and 29 years old who received the YFV17D yellow fever vaccine. This chain links TRBV27 with TRBJ2-1; a possible D gene is TRBD1 (6 bases). Here the sequenced sample was CD8+ T cells sorted from PBMCs, taken on the day of the yellow fever booster vaccination. The CDR3 region has the DNA TGTGCCAGCAGTTCCACTGACAGGTACCCCTACAATGAGCAGTTCTTC. Amino acids: CASSSTDRYPYNEQFF.